These 10 T cell receptor beta chains were sequenced from one sample in a study of blood T cell repertoires in COVID-19. Repertoires were generated with immunoSEQ multiplex PCR, while TCRdb's copy carries only in-frame clones and drops some. The sample has some 290,000 clones, roughly 90% seen once. Sequenced sample: peripheral blood. These receptors all stem from a woman under 40 with COVID-19, enrolled during active disease.

This chain joins TRBV18 and TRBJ2-5; 10 bases are shared with TRBD2. Germline CDR1 is KGHSH and CDR2 is LQKENI. J was trimmed by 0 bases and V by 0 bases; bases with no gene match: 7. The CDR3 runs to 18 residues. CDR3 sequence (DNA): TGTGCCAGCTCACCACCTCGGCTAGCGGGGGAGTACCAAGAGACCCAGTACTTC. Protein product: CASSPPRLAGEYQETQYF.

The V call is TRBV25-1, the J call TRBJ1-2; 7 positions agree with TRBD1. CDR1 is MGHDK and CDR2 is SYGVNS in the germline V gene. V shed 7 bases, J shed 2 bases, and the junction held 4 bases outside the gene matches. The CDR3 has 13 residues. The DNA of the CDR3 is TGTGCCAGCAACAGGGGCCCAAACTATGGCTACACCTTC. This encodes CASNRGPNYGYTF.

The chain recombines TRBV2 with TRBJ2-1; D is possibly TRBD1 (5 bases). The V end lost 5 bases, the J end lost 1 base, and 12 bases lay between the germline ends. The CDR3 contains 15 residues. Germline V gives CDR1 SNHLY, CDR2 FYNNEI. CDR3 nucleotides: TGTGCCAGCAGTTTTACAGGATTTTCCTACAATGAGCAGTTCTTC. Protein sequence: CASSFTGFSYNEQFF.

This clone appeared a single time. The chain employs TRBV19 and TRBJ1-1; 7 bases line up with TRBD1. Germline loops: CDR1 LNHDA, CDR2 SQIVND (reference sequence). This CDR3 is 13 amino acids long. V lost 6 bases to trimming and J lost 3 bases; unmatched junction nucleotides: 4. Here the CDR3 DNA reads TGTGCCAGTAGATACAGGGGTCACACTGAAGCTTTCTTT. Translating gives CASRYRGHTEAFF.

This clone was observed once. The V gene is TRBV10-3, the J gene TRBJ2-2; TRBD2 matches at 7 bases. CDR1 and CDR2 from the germline V gene are ENHRY and SYGVKD. This CDR3 is 14 amino acids long. Losses at the gene ends were 2 bases for V and 8 bases for J; bases not matched to a gene: 5. CDR3 region: CAISEELGRGELFF. DNA of the CDR3: TGTGCCATCAGTGAGGAACTCGGGAGGGGGGAGCTGTTTTTT.

The chain carries TRBV2 and TRBJ1-6; D ambiguous. Germline CDR1 SNHLY, CDR2 FYNNEI. V dropped 4 bases and J dropped 9 bases, with 16 bases sitting between them. This CDR3 comprises 15 residues. The CDR3 bases are TGTGCCAGCAGTGTCGGTGGCTCAGGTGGTTCACCCCTCCACTTT. Translation gives CASSVGGSGGSPLHF.

The V call is TRBV19, the J call TRBJ1-1; 8 bases are a match to TRBD1. The V gene's germline CDR1 is LNHDA and CDR2 SQIVND (reference sequence). CDR3 length equals 14 residues. Trimming removed 7 bases from V and 4 bases from J; junction bases left unmatched: 8. The CDR3 bases are TGTGCCAGTACCAGGACAGGGACGTTCACTGAAGCTTTCTTT. Protein product: CASTRTGTFTEAFF.

V and J are TRBV2 and TRBJ1-2; D not resolved. The V gene's germline CDR1 is SNHLY and CDR2 FYNNEI. The CDR3 length is 13 residues. Trimming stripped 3 bases from V and 2 bases from J, with 7 bases between. CDR3 nucleotide sequence: TGTGCCAGCAGTGACCCGGGGAACTATGGCTACACCTTC. Protein: CASSDPGNYGYTF.

This sequence joins TRBV5-5 and TRBJ2-7; possibly TRBD1 for D (6 bases). The V and J ends lost 5 bases and 2 bases respectively, with 14 bases between them. Germline V gene data show CDR1 as SGHKS and CDR2 as YYEKEE (reference sequence). The CDR3 runs 14 residues. CDR3 sequence reads: CASRTTGRAYEQYF. CDR3 in DNA: TGTGCCAGCAGAACGACAGGCCGGGCCTACGAGCAGTACTTC.

This clone was seen a single time. The gene calls are TRBV15 and TRBJ1-1, with D perhaps TRBD1 (6 bases). V was trimmed by 0 bases and J by 3 bases, leaving 11 bases between them. The V gene's germline CDR1 is LNHNV and CDR2 YYDKDF (reference sequence). This CDR3 has 15 amino acids. The CDR3 loop reads CATSRDRGPYTEAFF. The CDR3 nucleotides read TGTGCCACCAGCAGAGACAGGGGACCCTACACTGAAGCTTTCTTT.